The rows below give T cell receptor beta chains drawn from one sample of a study of HIV-infected children after antiretroviral therapy interruption. TCRdb itself ran the 3' RACE reads through MiXCR, one entry per CDR3 protein. The table shows about 83,000 distinct CDR3 sequences, with around 6.9% occurring only once. This specimen consisted of CD45RA+ CD4+ T cells from PBMCs, pooled from several time points, obtained from a donor given antiretroviral therapy, either interrupted or continuous. These receptors were taken from a pool of human donors with HIV. The CDR3 runs from the conserved cysteine through the conserved F or W. The D gene is left open where the match is weak. Size tells how often a clone was seen (once, few, many) or the class of an expanded clone, and some rows leave it out.

TRBJ1-5 TRBV7-6 . many CASSPVGGSNQPQHF TGTGCCAGCAGCCCGGTCGGGGGTAGCAATCAGCCCCAGCATTTT
TRBJ1-1 TRBV7-9 . many CASSFGRDEAFF TGTGCCAGCAGCTTTGGCAGGGATGAAGCTTTCTTT
TRBJ2-5 TRBV5-6 . many CASKPPGREETQYF TGTGCCAGCAAACCGCCCGGGAGAGAAGAGACCCAGTACTTC
TRBJ1-1 TRBV30 . . CAWKEGTEAFF TGTGCCTGGAAGGAGGGGACTGAAGCTTTCTTT
TRBJ1-2 TRBV12-3/TRBV12-4 TRBD1 many CASSPDRVPNYGYTF TGTGCCAGCAGTCCCGACAGGGTACCTAACTATGGCTACACCTTC
TRBJ2-7 TRBV5-1 . . CASSLDAFGRMYEQYF TGCGCCAGCAGCTTGGACGCCTTTGGGAGGATGTACGAGCAGTACTTC
TRBJ1-1 TRBV2 TRBD1 many CASSTGGTPEAFF TGTGCCAGCAGTACAGGGGGTACCCCTGAAGCTTTCTTT
TRBJ2-3 TRBV5-8 . . CASSNTEITDTQYF TGTGCCAGCAGCAATACAGAGATCACAGATACGCAGTATTTT
TRBJ2-3 TRBV11-3 . many CASSASTDTQYF TGTGCCAGCAGCGCGAGCACAGATACGCAGTATTTT
TRBJ2-2 TRBV5-1 . . CASSLGRYTGELFF TGCGCCAGCAGCTTGGGCAGATACACCGGGGAGCTGTTTTTT
TRBJ2-2 TRBV28 TRBD2 many CASGLTGLALTGELFF TGTGCCAGCGGATTAACAGGACTAGCGTTGACCGGGGAGCTGTTTTTT
TRBJ2-7 TRBV21-1 . few CASRTNAPGLYEQYF TGTGCCAGCAGGACAAACGCACCAGGATTATACGAGCAGTACTTC
TRBJ2-3 TRBV7-3 TRBD1 many CASSPDRGGTDTQYF TGTGCCAGCAGCCCAGACAGGGGAGGCACAGATACGCAGTATTTT
TRBJ2-7 TRBV7-9 . many CASSLQVGGHNEQYF TGTGCCAGCAGTCTCCAGGTAGGGGGTCACAACGAGCAGTACTTC
TRBJ2-1 TRBV19 . . CASSSEGLVAQFF TGTGCCAGTAGTAGCGAGGGGCTCGTGGCGCAGTTCTTC
TRBJ2-4 TRBV2 . . CASSEGGRSGLGKNIQYF TGTGCCAGCAGTGAAGGTGGGAGGAGCGGCCTGGGCAAAAACATTCAGTACTTC
TRBJ2-1 TRBV9 TRBD2 . CASSPSGVHNEQFF TGTGCCAGCAGCCCCAGCGGGGTTCACAATGAGCAGTTCTTC
TRBJ2-7 TRBV11-2 TRBD1 many CASSSLRDSKYEQYF TGTGCCAGCAGTTCTCTCCGGGACAGCAAATACGAGCAGTACTTC
TRBJ2-1 TRBV12-3/TRBV12-4 TRBD2 many CASSPLAGGPLSYNEQFF TGTGCCAGCAGTCCACTAGCGGGAGGGCCTTTGTCCTACAATGAGCAGTTCTTC
TRBJ1-4 TRBV7-2 . many CASSPGRGLGPTNEKLFF TGTGCCAGCAGCCCTGGACGGGGCTTAGGACCAACTAATGAAAAACTGTTTTTT
TRBJ1-1 TRBV20-1 . many CSAELPTPLGTEAFF TGCAGTGCCGAGCTTCCCACTCCCCTCGGCACTGAAGCTTTCTTT
TRBJ2-1 TRBV5-1 TRBD1 many CASSSRQGRNEQFF TGCGCCAGCAGCTCTAGACAGGGAAGGAATGAGCAGTTCTTC
TRBJ2-1 TRBV5-1 . many CASNTGPGRSYNEQFF TGCGCCAGCAACACGGGACCGGGTCGCTCCTACAATGAGCAGTTCTTC
TRBJ1-5 TRBV5-1 . many CASSLGGEKSNQPQHF TGCGCCAGCAGCTTGGGGGGAGAAAAGAGCAATCAGCCCCAGCATTTT
TRBJ2-1 TRBV28 . . CASSYLVGEQFF TGTGCCAGCTCCTATTTGGTGGGTGAGCAGTTCTTC
TRBJ2-3 TRBV12-3/TRBV12-4 TRBD1 many CASRGTGPDTQYF TGTGCCAGCAGAGGGACAGGGCCAGATACGCAGTATTTT
TRBJ2-3 TRBV7-3 . . CASSLRAPGLPGTDTQYF TGTGCCAGCAGCTTACGGGCCCCAGGACTACCGGGGACAGATACGCAGTATTTT
TRBJ2-5 TRBV20-1 TRBD2 many CSASETSGKETQYF TGCAGTGCTAGTGAGACTAGCGGGAAAGAGACCCAGTACTTC
TRBJ1-5 TRBV12-3/TRBV12-4 . many CASSLSVHQPQHF TGTGCCAGCAGTTTATCGGTTCATCAGCCCCAGCATTTT
TRBJ1-1 TRBV30 TRBD1 many CAWSGAGGWAAFF TGTGCCTGGAGTGGGGCAGGGGGATGGGCAGCTTTCTTT
TRBJ2-7 TRBV28 . many CASRETGTYEQYF TGTGCCAGCAGGGAGACAGGCACCTACGAGCAGTACTTC
TRBJ2-3 TRBV9 . many CASSPMSSTDTQYF TGTGCCAGCAGCCCCATGAGCAGCACAGATACGCAGTATTTT
TRBJ1-4 TRBV2 TRBD1 . CASARIVTGGASKEKLFF TGTGCCAGCGCACGAATCGTGACAGGGGGCGCTTCTAAAGAAAAACTGTTTTTT
TRBJ1-1 TRBV9 . once CASSAPGSNTEAFF TGTGCCAGCAGCGCCCCAGGGTCGAACACTGAAGCTTTCTTT
TRBJ2-3 TRBV6-6 TRBD1 many CASSYGTGSIADTQYF TGTGCCAGCAGTTACGGGACAGGGAGTATCGCAGATACGCAGTATTTT
TRBJ1-1 TRBV7-3 . many CASSQRAGTEAFF TGTGCCAGCAGCCAAAGGGCCGGGACTGAAGCTTTCTTT
TRBJ2-7 TRBV7-2 TRBD2 many CASSSSGGAYEQYF TGTGCCAGCAGCTCCAGCGGGGGGGCCTACGAGCAGTACTTC
TRBJ2-4 TRBV5-4 . many CASSPQTATLAKNIQYF TGTGCCAGCAGCCCTCAGACAGCGACCTTAGCCAAAAACATTCAGTACTTC
TRBJ1-1 TRBV28 . . CASSQRAGLNTEAFF TGTGCCAGCAGTCAAAGAGCAGGTTTGAACACTGAAGCTTTCTTT
TRBJ1-5 TRBV19 TRBD1 . CASTGTGLGNQPQHF TGTGCCTCTACCGGGACAGGGTTGGGCAATCAGCCCCAGCATTTT
TRBJ1-2 TRBV6-2/TRBV6-3 . many CASSYPPDGVLRYGYTF TGTGCCAGCAGTTACCCACCGGACGGGGTGCTCCGGTATGGCTACACCTTC
TRBJ1-1 TRBV7-2 . many CASSRSQPIRGDTEAFF TGTGCCAGCAGCCGTAGCCAGCCCATCCGGGGGGACACTGAAGCTTTCTTT
TRBJ1-6 TRBV6-5 TRBD1 many CASSPGGQAYSPLHF TGTGCCAGCAGTCCCGGGGGACAGGCATATTCACCCCTCCACTTT
TRBJ2-7 TRBV7-6 . . CASSHSVTSEQYF TGTGCCAGCAGTCACTCGGTGACTAGCGAGCAGTACTTC
TRBJ2-7 TRBV11-2 . many CASSIDGNLYEQYF TGTGCCAGCAGCATAGACGGGAATCTTTACGAGCAGTACTTC
TRBJ2-2 TRBV7-2 . many CASSVQRVANTGELFF TGTGCCAGCAGCGTTCAGCGGGTTGCGAACACCGGGGAGCTGTTTTTT
TRBJ1-6 TRBV4-1 . few CASSRDRSNSPLHF TGCGCCAGCAGCCGAGACAGGAGCAATTCACCCCTCCACTTT
TRBJ2-2 TRBV5-1 TRBD2 many CASSLAPTSDNTGELFF TGCGCCAGCAGCTTGGCTCCGACTAGCGATAACACCGGGGAGCTGTTTTTT
TRBJ2-1 TRBV24-1 . many CATRDSDPGRRFGNEQFF TGTGCCACCAGAGATTCTGACCCGGGACGAAGGTTTGGGAATGAGCAGTTCTTC
TRBJ2-7 TRBV20-1 TRBD1 few CSATDRYEQYF TGCAGTGCCACGGACAGGTACGAGCAGTACTTC
TRBJ2-7 TRBV19 . few CASSYGPFSYEQYF TGTGCCAGTAGCTACGGTCCGTTCTCCTACGAGCAGTACTTC
TRBJ1-2 TRBV3-1 . few CASSQELGGSGYTF TGTGCCAGCAGCCAAGAACTAGGGGGTAGTGGCTACACCTTC
TRBJ1-2 TRBV5-1 . many CASSPITGRGDYGYTF TGCGCCAGCAGCCCGATTACAGGGAGGGGCGACTATGGCTACACCTTC
TRBJ2-1 TRBV20-1 TRBD1 many CSARDRGQSYNEQFF TGCAGTGCTAGAGATCGGGGACAGTCCTACAATGAGCAGTTCTTC
TRBJ1-2 TRBV10-3 . many CAIRGGQFYGYTF TGTGCCATCAGGGGCGGACAGTTCTATGGCTACACCTTC
TRBJ2-1 TRBV2 TRBD2 many CASIPLTSGGQNEQFF TGTGCCAGCATTCCCCTGACTAGCGGGGGCCAGAATGAGCAGTTCTTC
TRBJ2-2 TRBV12-3/TRBV12-4 TRBD2 few CASSFSGTRYTGELFF TGTGCCAGCAGTTTTTCCGGGACTAGATACACCGGGGAGCTGTTTTTT
TRBJ2-7 TRBV2 TRBD2 many CASRVLAGVYEQYF TGTGCCAGCAGAGTACTAGCGGGAGTTTACGAGCAGTACTTC
TRBJ2-7 TRBV29-1 TRBD2 many CSVEEPGGGAPYEQYF TGCAGCGTTGAAGAACCAGGCGGGGGGGCCCCGTACGAGCAGTACTTC